The sequence of this T cell receptor beta chain was determined in a study of shared T cell receptors in the human thymus. The data were produced by immunoSEQ multiplex PCR, yet TCRdb's version contains in-frame clones alone and is incomplete. The sample lists roughly 710,000 clones; roughly 85% were seen once. The CDR3 consists of 16 residues. Germline-derived CDR1 and CDR2 are MGHRA and YSYEKL. Details on this clone: A junction end diverges from the germline sequence, so it may reflect a read error.

These data were also reused for a study on human thymus T cells. Per that paper: Having corrective surgery for congenital heart defects, healthy Finnish infants were the ones who donated. Resections that were taken during corrective heart surgery supplied the thymus tissue. Use of V and J genes seemed skewed within the thymic and blood repertoires. Related research described strongly overlapping thymic repertoires in unrelated people.

This TCR came from a girl in the first two years of life with a congenital heart defect. This chain uses TRBV4-1 with TRBJ1-2; D is unresolved. Sequenced: thymocytes. The CDR3 region is CDSSQISVRANYGYTF. For the CDR3, the DNA is TGCGACAGCAGCCAAATTTCGGTTCGCGCTAACTATGGCTACACCTTC.